Listed below are T cell receptor beta chains from one sample, sequenced in a study of Ad26.COV2.S vaccination and SARS-CoV-2 variants. The assay was immunoSEQ multiplex PCR, and TCRdb's table has in-frame clones only and misses some. The data hold 400,000 or so clones, with approximately 91% observed a single time. The sample here was peripheral blood, taken in a trial of Ad26.COV2.S vaccine versus placebo. These receptors were obtained from a person between 18 and 65 years old who received the Ad26.COV2.S COVID-19 vaccine or a placebo. CDR3s include the opening cysteine and the closing phenylalanine or tryptophan.

TRBV11-2,TRBJ1-1,CASSLAGREAFF
TRBV28,TRBJ1-2,CASSLPAGVVGYTF
TRBV3-1/TRBV3-2,TRBJ1-2,CASSQGIQGNYGYTF
TRBV9,TRBJ2-5,CASSVVGVGTETQYF
TRBV11-2,TRBJ1-2,CASSTPTRRQGAYGYTF
TRBV5-5,TRBJ1-6,CASSLDRVTPLHF
TRBV10-2,TRBJ1-1,CASTAGTTEAFF
TRBV6-5,TRBJ2-7,CASNPGTGIREQYF
TRBV10-2,TRBJ2-3,CASRAGTSSSTDTQYF
TRBV29-1,TRBJ1-1,CSVRQGLEAFF
TRBV4-1,TRBJ1-1,CASSQMGQGPGTEAFF
TRBV5-1,TRBJ2-5,CASSLFITGDQETQYF
TRBV4-1,TRBJ1-2,CASSQEIGEGARYGYTF
TRBV6-5,TRBJ2-7,CASSQTTGLYEQYF
TRBV19,TRBJ1-3,CASSMFRGGNTIYF
TRBV21-1,TRBJ1-1,CASSKVKAPDTEAFF
TRBV6-2/TRBV6-3,TRBJ1-1,CASSPTSTGGTEAFF
TRBV5-1,TRBJ1-1,CASSWTAGSMNTEAFF
TRBV7-9,TRBJ2-1,CASSLVTTNEQFF
TRBV7-2,TRBJ1-1,CASSFSGIGTLNTEAFF
TRBV12-3/TRBV12-4,TRBJ2-7,CASRPDSPYEQYF
TRBV5-6,TRBJ1-2,CASSPQTGSGGYTF
TRBV27,TRBJ2-5,CASSSSRDRVQETQYF
TRBV10-1,TRBJ2-3,CASRESGGTDTQYF
TRBV5-1,TRBJ2-2,CASNLGPRGRDTGELFF
TRBV7-9,TRBJ1-5,CASSLGDSLSNQPQHF
TRBV6-5,TRBJ2-1,CASSGLYSSNEQFF
TRBV6-1,TRBJ2-3,CASSELKGGADTQYF
TRBV12-3/TRBV12-4,TRBJ1-2,CASSLGQGYGYTF
TRBV20-1,TRBJ2-5,CSASLPGRETQYF
TRBV4-1,TRBJ1-2,CASSQEWRSSNYGYTF
TRBV6-2/TRBV6-3,TRBJ1-2,CASSYIGGTRANYGYTF
TRBV6-6,TRBJ1-1,CASSYGENTEAFF
TRBV6-2/TRBV6-3,TRBJ2-3,CASSYSGEYLTDTQYF
TRBV15,TRBJ1-2,CATSRDRGGDGYTF
TRBV5-1,TRBJ1-1,CASSLEEDFNTEAFF